This T cell receptor (beta chain) was documented in a study of T cell repertoires in cytomegalovirus infection. Background on the study: Epitope selection comprised recently identified HLA-C-restricted CMV epitopes and well-studied HLA-B-restricted CMV epitopes.

One entry per CDR3 protein, called by TCRdb with MiXCR from the reads. The sample holds under 200,000 distinct CDR3 sequences, roughly 20% seen once. Worth noting for this clonotype: Its antigen remains unidentified.

Germline CDR1 and CDR2: SEHNR and FQNEAQ (reference sequence). CDR3 size: 16 residues. V gave up 5 bases and J gave up 10 bases; unmatched junction bases: 16. This clonotype was sampled from a human donor in good health (CMV status not recorded). Some clones in this sample may be carry-over from other donors' samples. Source: CD8+ T cells from cultured PBMCs, taken from culture after CMV antigen stimulation. The V call is TRBV7-9, the J call TRBJ1-1; 10 positions agree with TRBD1. In DNA, the CDR3 is TGTGCCAGCAGCCCCACCCGTCCGGGACAGGGGCGGGTAGCTTTCTTT. Protein sequence: CASSPTRPGQGRVAFF.